This T cell receptor beta chain was captured in a study of T cells in Graves' hyperthyroidism and ophthalmopathy (dated by TCRdb to the late 2010s). Regarding the research as a whole: To identify TCR V-J signatures that set the groups apart, the researchers used a discovery cohort of about a hundred patients, made up of 40 to 45 with Graves' ophthalmopathy and around 58 with stable Graves' hyperthyroidism. Prospective prediction of ophthalmopathy was tested in an independent validation cohort consisting of under 20 hyperthyroidism patients and 15 or so patients who later progressed to ophthalmopathy. The roughly 100 discovery patients were divided at random into training and test sets in a 7:3 ratio. The study also compared thyroid tissue and blood T-cell repertoires from about 6 Graves' hyperthyroidism patients. TCR Vbeta CDR3 sequencing of approximately 140 peripheral blood samples (over 40 ophthalmopathy, about 74 hyperthyroidism and roughly 17 progressor patients) is reported in the paper. After sampling, hyperthyroidism patients received methimazole starting at 30 mg daily, and ophthalmopathy patients received high-dose intravenous methylprednisolone.

The germline V gene (reference sequence) specifies SEHNR as CDR1 and FQNEAQ as CDR2. The CDR3 goes from the cysteine to the phenylalanine over 17 residues. The kept DNA is CDR3 alone, 51 bases in frame from the first base. The V end gives up 3 bases and the J end 0 bases, leaving 5 bases in the junction not matched to a gene. This clonotype was seen at least ten times. The antigen it binds to is not known. Base-call qualities are not available, and no considerably larger clone is one nucleotide away. The study excluded patients with uncontrolled infections, other autoimmune diseases, pregnancy or lactation. Diagnoses were established on the basis of clinical symptoms, serum thyroxine and TRAb, thyroid ultrasound, and orbital computed tomography. Total RNA was extracted using Trizol reagent, and RNA quality was assessed on an Agilent 2100 Bioanalyzer. Amplification of TCR beta CDR3 regions was carried out from RNA transcripts. The first round of RT-PCR for the TCR CDR3 was performed with the HTBI primer set and the Qiagen OneStep RT-PCR kit. The libraries were constructed in a second round of multiplex PCR and then size-selected and purified. The libraries were sequenced on an Illumina HiSeq2000 using paired-end 100 bp reads. In the original analysis: SOAPnuke was used to process the raw data, with reads discarded if the reads contained adapters or uncalled bases, had a mean Phred below 15, or lacked an exact constant-primer or identifier match. COPE v1.2.5 was used to merge high-quality paired reads, and clonotypes were defined as unique nucleotide sequences. Clonotypes were aligned to IMGT TRBV, TRBD and TRBJ reference segments using MiTCR v1.1. The analysis included only V-J combinations with a frequency above 0.0001, which together covered 99% to 99.2% of the repertoires. The TCS score was defined as the ratio of F50 (clonal expansion) to E x V (chaos), calculated using BLOSUM62-based TCRdist between CDR3 peptides within each V-J. Welch's t-statistics and random forest reduced roughly 500 V-J features to 10 to 15, which were used in a naive Bayes classifier (R e1071). The similarity between thyroid and blood repertoires was quantified using the Morisita-Horn index. Clones were called with MiXCR by TCRdb after fastp trimmed the public reads at Q25, and only in-frame beta chains were retained. Entries that share a CDR3 protein sequence are merged under the most common genes and DNA. V and J calls and clone size were set by TCRdb, not the authors. The sample table shows about 500,000 distinct CDR3 sequences, and 40% to 55% are seen once. Around 44% of the sample is taken by the ten largest.

Overall study outcomes, separate from this receptor: In validation, the model predicted progression to ophthalmopathy a median of 6.5 months before onset, with roughly 70% sensitivity and around 76% specificity. Ophthalmopathy was separated from stable hyperthyroidism by a 13 V-J signature model, with around 90% sensitivity and about 81% specificity obtained in cross-validation and 80%/75% obtained in testing. No statistical method was used to fix the sample size in advance, and group allocation was not hidden from the investigators. Most expanded thyroid clonotypes (frequency above 0.001) were also detected in blood, a finding suggesting that blood repertoires may reflect thyroid immune responses.

Sequenced: peripheral blood or thyroid tissue (not recorded which). The sequence joins TRBV7-9 to TRBJ2-2; TRBD1 fits 9 bases in the junction. This receptor was obtained from an adult woman with Graves' disease, either hyperthyroidism or ophthalmopathy (not recorded which). CDR3 loop: CASSFRDRVPNTGELFF. The DNA sequence reads TGTGCCAGCAGCTTCCGGGACAGGGTACCGAACACCGGGGAGCTGTTTTTT.